This T cell receptor beta chain was identified during a study of blood T cell repertoires in COVID-19. Study summary: Donors in the United States, Italy and Spain gave samples during acute or convalescent COVID-19. In each case, the material was cDNA or gDNA derived from T cells, B-cell-depleted T cells, or PBMCs.

Germline-derived CDR1 and CDR2 are MGHRA and YSYEKL. The germline V and J ends were trimmed by 1 base and 7 bases, with 17 bases remaining between them. The CDR3 is 16 amino acids. Per the original data handling: Estimation of nucleated cell counts relied on the amplification of reference gene primers. TCRdb's table, derived via immunoSEQ multiplex PCR, lists solely in-frame clones and lacks some. The DNA was the basis for D and trimming; V, J and clone size are from that table. The sample contains 70,000 or so clones, roughly 89% of which appear only once. The source is a woman aged 45-59 years with acute or convalescent COVID-19. The sample comprised peripheral blood. The chain recombines TRBV4-1 with TRBJ2-1; D gene uncertain. Here the CDR3 DNA reads TGCGCCAGCAGCCAAGCGTGGCAGGTACCCTTGAATGAGCAGTTCTTC. This encodes CASSQAWQVPLNEQFF.